This is a list of T cell receptor beta chains from one sample in a study of control samples from healthy donors and cancer patients. Data came from immunoSEQ multiplex PCR; TCRdb stores just in-frame clones and leaves some out. Found here are approximately 220,000 clones, over 90% of them singletons; the top ten hold approximately 1.4%. Sequences were obtained from blood. Source of these receptors: a man aged 50 to 60 in good health. The CDR3 runs from the conserved cysteine through the conserved F or W. Each record gives: J gene, V gene, clone size, CDR3 length, D gene, CDR3 protein, CDR3 DNA. D genes are given only for firm matches. Not all rows give a size; the values are once, few, many and, for expanded clones, a class.

j_gene: TRBJ1-4; v_gene: TRBV2; abundance: once; len: 15; d_gene: -; CDR3aa: CASSESWGANEKLFF; CDR3nt: TGTGCCAGCAGTGAGTCCTGGGGAGCGAATGAAAAACTGTTTTTT
j_gene: TRBJ2-5; v_gene: TRBV2; abundance: -; len: 18; d_gene: TRBD2; CDR3aa: CASRGGGLVGRRLGTQYF; CDR3nt: TGTGCCAGCAGGGGCGGGGGACTAGTCGGGCGCCGTTTGGGGACCCAGTACTTC
j_gene: TRBJ2-7; v_gene: TRBV7-2; abundance: -; len: 13; d_gene: -; CDR3aa: CASSSGTLYEQYF; CDR3nt: TGTGCCAGCAGCTCCGGGACACTGTACGAGCAGTACTTC
j_gene: TRBJ2-7; v_gene: TRBV5-1; abundance: -; len: 11; d_gene: -; CDR3aa: CASSQNYEQYF; CDR3nt: TGCGCCAGCAGCCAAAACTACGAGCAGTACTTC
j_gene: TRBJ2-3; v_gene: TRBV3-1/TRBV3-2; abundance: once; len: 16; d_gene: TRBD2; CDR3aa: CASSPIAGGLTDTQYF; CDR3nt: TGTGCCAGCAGTCCCATAGCGGGGGGGTTAACAGATACGCAGTATTTT
j_gene: TRBJ1-4; v_gene: TRBV5-1; abundance: -; len: 15; d_gene: -; CDR3aa: CASSLVTGLNEKLFF; CDR3nt: TGCGCCAGCAGCTTGGTTACAGGGCTAAATGAAAAACTGTTTTTT
j_gene: TRBJ2-7; v_gene: TRBV28; abundance: -; len: 14; d_gene: TRBD1; CDR3aa: CASSSTGGDYEQYF; CDR3nt: TGTGCCAGCAGTTCTACAGGGGGCGACTACGAGCAGTACTTC
j_gene: TRBJ1-5; v_gene: TRBV2; abundance: -; len: 13; d_gene: -; CDR3aa: CASTREQGRPQHF; CDR3nt: TGTGCCAGCACCCGCGAGCAGGGGAGGCCCCAGCATTTT
j_gene: TRBJ2-7; v_gene: TRBV7-3; abundance: -; len: 15; d_gene: -; CDR3aa: CASSPTHTGTYEQYF; CDR3nt: TGTGCCAGCAGCCCAACCCACACAGGGACCTACGAGCAGTACTTC
j_gene: TRBJ1-2; v_gene: TRBV20-1; abundance: -; len: 12; d_gene: -; CDR3aa: CSASTLNYGYTF; CDR3nt: TGCAGTGCTAGTACCCTTAACTATGGCTACACCTTC
j_gene: TRBJ2-2; v_gene: TRBV5-1; abundance: -; len: 13; d_gene: -; CDR3aa: CASSIGLTGELFF; CDR3nt: TGCGCCAGCAGTATCGGACTGACCGGGGAGCTGTTTTTT
j_gene: TRBJ1-5; v_gene: TRBV7-8; abundance: -; len: 17; d_gene: TRBD1; CDR3aa: CASSDSRDRVRNQPQHF; CDR3nt: TGTGCCAGCAGCGATAGCCGGGACAGGGTGCGGAATCAGCCCCAGCATTTT
j_gene: TRBJ1-6; v_gene: TRBV18; abundance: -; len: 15; d_gene: -; CDR3aa: CASSPGRGFHSPLHF; CDR3nt: TGTGCCAGCTCACCGGGGAGGGGTTTCCATTCACCCCTCCACTTT
j_gene: TRBJ2-5; v_gene: TRBV7-6; abundance: -; len: 13; d_gene: TRBD1; CDR3aa: CASSLGQKETQYF; CDR3nt: TGTGCCAGCAGCTTGGGACAGAAAGAGACCCAGTACTTC
j_gene: TRBJ1-5; v_gene: TRBV24-1; abundance: -; len: 13; d_gene: -; CDR3aa: CATGAIGAQPQHF; CDR3nt: TGTGCCACCGGGGCAATAGGGGCCCAGCCCCAGCATTTT
j_gene: TRBJ2-1; v_gene: TRBV28; abundance: -; len: 11; d_gene: -; CDR3aa: CASTTKNEQFF; CDR3nt: TGTGCCAGCACCACCAAAAATGAGCAGTTCTTC
j_gene: TRBJ2-1; v_gene: TRBV10-3; abundance: -; len: 16; d_gene: TRBD2; CDR3aa: CAISGAGGPSYNEQFF; CDR3nt: TGTGCCATCAGTGGCGCGGGGGGGCCCTCCTACAATGAGCAGTTCTTC
j_gene: TRBJ1-1; v_gene: TRBV19; abundance: -; len: 14; d_gene: -; CDR3aa: CASSVSGSRTEAFF; CDR3nt: TGTGCCAGTAGTGTCTCGGGGAGTAGGACTGAAGCTTTCTTT
j_gene: TRBJ1-2; v_gene: TRBV10-3; abundance: -; len: 14; d_gene: TRBD1; CDR3aa: CAIRRTGGSYGYTF; CDR3nt: TGTGCCATCAGGAGGACAGGGGGCTCCTATGGCTACACCTTC
j_gene: TRBJ1-4; v_gene: TRBV23-1; abundance: -; len: 15; d_gene: -; CDR3aa: CASSQIGQGYEKLFF; CDR3nt: TGCGCCAGCAGTCAGATTGGCCAGGGATATGAAAAACTGTTTTTT
j_gene: TRBJ2-2; v_gene: TRBV9; abundance: once; len: 19; d_gene: TRBD2; CDR3aa: CASSVEASGGTRHTGELFF; CDR3nt: TGTGCCAGCAGCGTAGAGGCTAGCGGGGGAACTCGGCACACCGGGGAGCTGTTTTTT
j_gene: TRBJ1-2; v_gene: TRBV20-1; abundance: -; len: 11; d_gene: -; CDR3aa: CSARYPSGYTF; CDR3nt: TGCAGTGCTAGATATCCCTCAGGCTACACCTTC
j_gene: TRBJ2-3; v_gene: TRBV3-1/TRBV3-2; abundance: -; len: 13; d_gene: -; CDR3aa: CASRGLLVPTQYF; CDR3nt: TGTGCCAGCAGGGGACTGTTAGTTCCTACGCAGTATTTT
j_gene: TRBJ2-3; v_gene: TRBV6-1; abundance: -; len: 13; d_gene: -; CDR3aa: CASSEGTWAAQYF; CDR3nt: TGTGCCAGCAGTGAAGGGACATGGGCGGCGCAGTATTTT
j_gene: TRBJ2-7; v_gene: TRBV6-5; abundance: -; len: 14; d_gene: TRBD1; CDR3aa: CASRQGFRGYEQYF; CDR3nt: TGTGCCAGCAGACAGGGGTTTAGGGGCTACGAGCAGTACTTC
j_gene: TRBJ1-6; v_gene: TRBV5-4; abundance: -; len: 16; d_gene: -; CDR3aa: CASSFMGTGPNSPLHF; CDR3nt: TGTGCCAGCAGCTTCATGGGAACCGGACCAAATTCACCCCTCCACTTT
j_gene: TRBJ1-5; v_gene: TRBV28; abundance: once; len: 15; d_gene: -; CDR3aa: CASSLPTGHNQPQHF; CDR3nt: TGTGCCAGCAGTTTACCCACAGGACACAATCAGCCCCAGCATTTT